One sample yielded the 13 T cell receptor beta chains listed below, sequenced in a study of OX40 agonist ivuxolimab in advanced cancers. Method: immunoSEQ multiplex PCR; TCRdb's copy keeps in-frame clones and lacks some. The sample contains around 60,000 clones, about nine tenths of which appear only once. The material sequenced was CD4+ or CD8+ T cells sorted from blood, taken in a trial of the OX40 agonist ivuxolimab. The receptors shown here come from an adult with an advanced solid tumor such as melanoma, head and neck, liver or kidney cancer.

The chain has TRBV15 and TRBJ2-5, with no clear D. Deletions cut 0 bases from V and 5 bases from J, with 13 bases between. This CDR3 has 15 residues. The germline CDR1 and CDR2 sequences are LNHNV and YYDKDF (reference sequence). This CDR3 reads CATSRDPFQTETQYF. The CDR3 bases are TGTGCCACCAGCAGAGATCCATTTCAAACGGAGACCCAGTACTTC.

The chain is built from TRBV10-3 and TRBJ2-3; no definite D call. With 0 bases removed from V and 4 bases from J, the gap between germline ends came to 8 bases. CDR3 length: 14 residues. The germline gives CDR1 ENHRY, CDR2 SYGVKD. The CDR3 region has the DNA TGTGCCATCAGTGAGTCGCTAGGATCAGATACGCAGTATTTT. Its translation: CAISESLGSDTQYF.

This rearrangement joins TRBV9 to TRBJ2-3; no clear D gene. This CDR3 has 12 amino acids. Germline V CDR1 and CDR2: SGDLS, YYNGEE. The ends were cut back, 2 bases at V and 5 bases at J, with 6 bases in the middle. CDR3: CASSVGVDTQYF. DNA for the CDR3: TGTGCCAGCAGCGTCGGAGTAGATACGCAGTATTTT. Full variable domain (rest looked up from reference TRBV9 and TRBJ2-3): DSGVTQTPKHLITATGQRVTLRCSPRSGDLSVYWYQQSLDQGLQFLIQYYNGEERAKGNILERFSAQQFPDLHSELNLSSLELGDSALYFCASSVGVDTQYFGPGTRLTVL.

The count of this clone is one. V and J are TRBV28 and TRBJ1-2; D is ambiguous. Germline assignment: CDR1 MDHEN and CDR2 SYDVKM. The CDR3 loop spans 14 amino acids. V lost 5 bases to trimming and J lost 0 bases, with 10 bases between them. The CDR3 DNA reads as TGTGCCAGCAGTCCAAATTTAGCTAACTATGGCTACACCTTC. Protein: CASSPNLANYGYTF.

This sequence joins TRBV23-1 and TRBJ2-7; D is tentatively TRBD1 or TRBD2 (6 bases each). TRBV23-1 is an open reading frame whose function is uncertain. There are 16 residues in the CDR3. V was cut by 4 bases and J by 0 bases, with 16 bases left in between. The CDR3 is CASSLFGRDTSYEQYF. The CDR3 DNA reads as TGCGCCAGCAGTCTATTTGGGCGGGACACCTCCTACGAGCAGTACTTC.

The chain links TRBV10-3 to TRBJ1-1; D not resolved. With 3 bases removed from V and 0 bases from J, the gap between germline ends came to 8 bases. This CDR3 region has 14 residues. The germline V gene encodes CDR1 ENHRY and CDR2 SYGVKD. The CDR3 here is CAISEGRLNTEAFF. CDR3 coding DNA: TGTGCCATCAGTGAAGGGAGATTGAACACTGAAGCTTTCTTT.

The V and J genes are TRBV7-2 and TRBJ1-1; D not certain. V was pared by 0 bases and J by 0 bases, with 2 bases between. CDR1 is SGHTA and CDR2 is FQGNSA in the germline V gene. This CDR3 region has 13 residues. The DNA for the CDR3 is TGTGCCAGCAGCTTAGCTATGAACACTGAAGCTTTCTTT. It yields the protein CASSLAMNTEAFF.

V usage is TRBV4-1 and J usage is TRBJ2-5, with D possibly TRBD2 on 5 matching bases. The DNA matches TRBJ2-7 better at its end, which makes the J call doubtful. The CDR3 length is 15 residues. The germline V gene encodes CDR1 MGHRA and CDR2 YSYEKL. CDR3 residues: CASSQEAKSGYEQYF. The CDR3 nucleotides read TGCGCCAGCAGCCAAGAGGCCAAAAGCGGCTACGAGCAGTACTTC.

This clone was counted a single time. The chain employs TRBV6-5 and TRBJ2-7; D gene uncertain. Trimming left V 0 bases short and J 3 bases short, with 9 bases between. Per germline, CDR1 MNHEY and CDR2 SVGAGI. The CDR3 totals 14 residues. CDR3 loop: CASSYSRVGYEQYF. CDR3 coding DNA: TGTGCCAGCAGTTACTCAAGAGTGGGCTACGAGCAGTACTTC.

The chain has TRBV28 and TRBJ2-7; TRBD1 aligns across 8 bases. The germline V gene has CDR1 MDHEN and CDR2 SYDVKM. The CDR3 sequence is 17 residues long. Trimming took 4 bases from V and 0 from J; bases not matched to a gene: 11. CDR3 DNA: TGTGCCAGCAGTTGGGCCCGACAGGGGACGTCCTCCTACGAGCAGTACTTC. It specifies CASSWARQGTSSYEQYF.

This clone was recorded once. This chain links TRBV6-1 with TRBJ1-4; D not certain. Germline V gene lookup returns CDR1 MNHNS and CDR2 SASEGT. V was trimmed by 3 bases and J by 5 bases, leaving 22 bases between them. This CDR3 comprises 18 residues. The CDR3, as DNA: TGTGCCAGCAGTGACTGTCCAAGTCTCCTAGTCGACAATGAAAAACTGTTTTTT. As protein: CASSDCPSLLVDNEKLFF.

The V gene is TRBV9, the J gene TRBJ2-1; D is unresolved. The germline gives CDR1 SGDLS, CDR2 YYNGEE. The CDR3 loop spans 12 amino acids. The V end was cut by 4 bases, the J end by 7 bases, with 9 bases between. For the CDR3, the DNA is TGTGCCAGCAGCCGCGATCGGAATGAGCAGTTCTTC. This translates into CASSRDRNEQFF.

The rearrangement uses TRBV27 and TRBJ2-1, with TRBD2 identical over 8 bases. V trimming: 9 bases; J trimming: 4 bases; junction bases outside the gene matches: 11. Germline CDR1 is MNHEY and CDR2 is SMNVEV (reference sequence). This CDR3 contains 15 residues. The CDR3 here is CASFDPGGEYNEQFF. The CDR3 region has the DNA TGTGCCAGTTTTGACCCGGGGGGGGAGTACAATGAGCAGTTCTTC.